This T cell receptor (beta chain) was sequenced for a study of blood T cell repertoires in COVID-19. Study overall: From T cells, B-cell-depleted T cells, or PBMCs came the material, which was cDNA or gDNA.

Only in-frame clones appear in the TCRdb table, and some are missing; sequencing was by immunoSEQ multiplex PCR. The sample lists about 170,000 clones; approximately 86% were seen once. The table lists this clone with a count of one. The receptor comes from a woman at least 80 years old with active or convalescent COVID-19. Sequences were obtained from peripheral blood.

The CDR3 coding sequence is TGTGCCAGCAGGGCTTTAAGTTCACCCCTCCACTTT. Protein sequence: CASRALSSPLHF. The chain recombines TRBV25-1 with TRBJ1-6; D ambiguous. The CDR3 is made up of 12 amino acids. V was shortened by 6 bases and J by 9 bases, with 9 bases between the two germline ends. Germline values: CDR1 MGHDK, CDR2 SYGVNS.